A single sample gave rise to the 14 T cell receptor beta chains below, sequenced in a study of immune evolution from preneoplasia to lung adenocarcinoma (dated by TCRdb to about 2021). To prepare the library, the immunoSEQ multiplex PCR assay was applied. This is the immuneACCESS table as TCRdb keeps it, with only in-frame sequences that have V and J called. A part of the clones is gone; compared with another copy, unresolved V genes explain less than half, and the rest is unexplained. This sample holds some 8,500 clones; approximately 83% were observed only once. The top ten clonotypes cover 4.5% to 6% of the sample. Sequencing was carried out using FFPE minimally invasive lung adenocarcinoma tissue. The label giving this sample's cell subset or site can be read as: micro-invasive lung adenocarcinoma (MIA). The receptors originated from a person aged 70 to 85 with lung adenocarcinoma.

This clone appeared a few times. This CDR3 is CASSRNRAGSEKLFF. The CDR3 DNA follows: TGTGCCAGCAGCCGGAACAGGGCAGGTAGTGAAAAACTGTTTTTT. The gene calls are TRBV7-6 and TRBJ1-4; tentatively, D is TRBD1 (6 bases). Per the germline V gene, CDR1 is SGHVS and CDR2 is FNYEAQ. Trimming stripped 5 bases from V and 7 bases from J, with 17 bases between. The CDR3 has 15 amino acids.

This sequence joins TRBV5-1 and TRBJ2-5, with TRBD1 matching 8 bases. The CDR3 spans 14 residues. Looked up from germline, CDR1 is SGHRS and CDR2 is YFSETQ. J lost 5 bases, V lost 2 bases, and 5 bases had no gene match. The CDR3 bases are TGCGCCAGCAGCTTCAGGGGGCCGGGGGAGACCCAGTACTTC. Residues: CASSFRGPGETQYF. Full variable domain (missing parts from reference TRBV5-1 and TRBJ2-5): KAGVTQTPRYLIKTRGQQVTLSCSPISGHRSVSWYQQTPGQGLQFLFEYFSETQRNKGNFPGRFSGRQFSNSRSEMNVSTLELGDSALYLCASSFRGPGETQYFGPGTRLLVL.

The rearrangement joins TRBV7-6 to TRBJ2-5, with D unresolved. This CDR3 is 13 amino acids long. The ends were cut back, 4 bases at V and 5 bases at J, with 11 bases in the middle. Germline V gene sequence: CDR1 SGHVS, CDR2 FNYEAQ. The CDR3: CASSSPALETQYF. CDR3 sequence (DNA): TGTGCCAGCAGCTCCCCGGCCCTGGAGACCCAGTACTTC.

The chain links TRBV7-2 to TRBJ2-5; TRBD2 agrees at 12 bases. V was pared by 6 bases and J by 4 bases, with 6 bases of the junction left unmatched. Germline CDR1 and CDR2: SGHTA and FQGNSA. CDR3 length: 15 amino acids. The CDR3 DNA reads as TGTGCCAGCAGTCACGGACTAGCGGGGTCAGAGACCCAGTACTTC. Translating it yields CASSHGLAGSETQYF. The full variable domain, rest sourced from reference TRBV7-2 and TRBJ2-5, is GAGVSQSPSNKVTEKGKDVELRCDPISGHTALYWYRQSLGQGLEFLIYFQGNSAPDKSGLPSDRFSAERTGGSVSTLTIQRTQQEDSAVYLCASSHGLAGSETQYFGPGTRLLVL.

This clone was found once. This chain links TRBV7-9 with TRBJ1-5, with a tentative D call TRBD1 (6 bases). Trimming shortened V by 5 bases and J by 7 bases, and 18 bases separated the two germline ends. The V gene's germline CDR1 is SEHNR and CDR2 FQNEAQ (reference sequence). This CDR3 spans 15 amino acids. CDR3 bases: TGTGCCAGCAGCCTCGGCCAGGGGATAGAGCAGCCCCAGCATTTT. Protein: CASSLGQGIEQPQHF.

The gene calls are TRBV29-1 and TRBJ1-1; D gene ambiguous. The CDR3 length is 14 residues. Germline assignment: CDR1 SQVTM and CDR2 ANQGSEA. V lost 0 bases, J lost 0 bases, and 8 bases lay in between. The CDR3: CSVEDPGMNTEAFF. CDR3 DNA: TGCAGCGTTGAAGATCCAGGCATGAACACTGAAGCTTTCTTT.

This chain links TRBV10-2 with TRBJ1-5; D possibly corresponds to TRBD1 (6 bases). There are 14 residues in the CDR3. Trimming shortened V by 4 bases and J by 6 bases, and 13 bases separated the two germline ends. CDR1 and CDR2 from the germline V gene are WSHSY and SAAADI. CDR3: CASSVGGAGQPQHF. CDR3 DNA sequence: TGCGCCAGCAGTGTGGGGGGCGCGGGTCAGCCCCAGCATTTT.

As for this clone: An end of the junction differs from the germline gene, which may be a read error. V and J are TRBV6-1 and TRBJ2-5, with a weak D call TRBD1 (5 bases). The CDR3 extends over 15 amino acids. Germline V gene sequence: CDR1 MNHNS, CDR2 SASEGT. The CDR3 loop reads CASSEGVRSGETQYF. The CDR3 DNA reads TGTGCCAGCAGCGAAGGGGTCAGGTCAGGGGAGACCCAGTACTTC.

The chain combines TRBV29-1 with TRBJ1-3; 9 nucleotides agree with TRBD1. Germline V gives CDR1 SQVTM, CDR2 ANQGSEA. V trimming: 6 bases; J trimming: 4 bases; junction bases outside the gene matches: 7. The CDR3 covers 14 residues. This chain's CDR3 is CSVGTGLTGNTIYF. The CDR3 DNA sequence: TGCAGCGTCGGGACAGGGCTAACGGGAAACACCATATATTTT.

This chain joins TRBV7-2 and TRBJ2-1; perhaps TRBD1 as D (6 bases). From germline, CDR1 is SGHTA and CDR2 FQGNSA. The V gene lost 1 base and the J gene lost 3 bases, with 10 bases spanning the gap. The CDR3 length is 15 residues. Written as DNA, the CDR3 is TGTGCCAGCAGCTTAGTGGGGACATACTACAATGAGCAGTTCTTC. Translated, it gives CASSLVGTYYNEQFF.

The chain recombines TRBV18 with TRBJ1-2; D gene ambiguous. The length of the CDR3 is 12 residues. CDR1 and CDR2 from the germline V gene are KGHSH and LQKENI. Trimming cost V 1 base and J 7 bases, with 7 bases left between them. The CDR3 loop reads CASSPRESGYTF. CDR3 in DNA: TGTGCCAGCTCACCACGGGAGAGTGGCTACACCTTC. Together with reference TRBV18 and TRBJ1-2, the CDR3 gives the full variable domain: NAGVMQNPRHLVRRRGQEARLRCSPMKGHSHVYWYRQLPEEGLKFMVYLQKENIIDESGMPKERFSAEFPKEGPSILRIQQVVRGDSAAYFCASSPRESGYTFGSGTRLTVV.

Details on this clone: An end of the junction does not agree with germline; a read error may underlie this. This chain joins TRBV7-7 and TRBJ2-2; 8 bases are a match to TRBD1. The length of the CDR3 is 16 residues. Germline CDR1 is SSHAT and CDR2 is FNYEAQ (reference sequence). The CDR3 DNA reads as TGTGCTAGCAGCTTAGAGGACAGGGAGAACACCGGGGAGCTGTTTTTT. Its translation is CASSLEDRENTGELFF. The full variable domain, completed using reference TRBV7-7 and TRBJ2-2, is GAGVSQSPRYKVTKRGQDVTLRCDPISSHATLYWYQQALGQGPEFLTYFNYEAQPDKSGLPSDRFSAERPEGSISTLTIQRTEQRDSAMYRCASSLEDRENTGELFFGEGSRLTVL.

Only a few counts were recorded for this clone. In this CDR3 the conserved last residue, phenylalanine or tryptophan, is missing, so a read error is likely. The limits of the CDR3 on the DNA are not certain, so only TCRdb's listed CDR3 is given. This sequence joins TRBV5-1 and TRBJ1-2; the DNA was not used to check the table's D call, TRBD1. 15 amino acids form the CDR3, both terminal residues included. Germline loops: CDR1 SGHRS, CDR2 YFSETQ. The CDR3 sequence is CASSLAPDIVGTGEL.

This clone has just a few counts. The chain has TRBV7-9 and TRBJ1-1, with a tentative D call TRBD1 (5 bases). The germline V gene has CDR1 SEHNR and CDR2 FQNEAQ (reference sequence). This CDR3 contains 13 residues. V lost 5 bases and J 2 bases, leaving 9 bases between the germline ends. CDR3: CASSRDYNTEAFF. The CDR3 DNA is TGTGCCAGCAGCCGGGACTATAACACTGAAGCTTTCTTT.